The clone carrying this T cell receptor (beta chain) was recorded a few times. Its specificity is unknown. This sample is part of a study of PD-1 blockade in classical Hodgkin lymphoma. Study conclusions and caveats: Nivolumab initiated under 1 year post-ASCT led to patient exclusion. With CD4+ cells, TCR diversity rose significantly by C4D1, but not with CD8+ cells.

Method: immunoSEQ multiplex PCR; TCRdb's copy keeps in-frame clones and lacks some. The data hold about 30,000 clones, with less than 80% observed a single time. Each of the patients experienced relapse following autologous stem cell transplantation, and their brentuximab vedotin exposure differed. V lost 4 bases and J lost 3, with 13 bases in between. The CDR3 loop spans 15 amino acids. The V gene's germline CDR1 is SGHTA and CDR2 FQGNSA. Sequencing used peripheral blood mononuclear cells (PBMCs), obtained before the second cycle of nivolumab. The J gene is TRBJ2-1, the V gene TRBV7-2; TRBD1 might be the D (6 bases). This TCR came from a human donor with classical Hodgkin lymphoma. The CDR3 DNA reads as TGTGCCAGCAGCTCCCTGGTAGGGGGCTACAATGAGCAGTTCTTC. Its translation: CASSSLVGGYNEQFF.